This T cell receptor (beta chain) was observed in a study of blood T cell repertoires in COVID-19. Overall study: The samples span acute and convalescent COVID-19 from the United States, Italy and Spain. The analysed material was cDNA or gDNA that came from T cells, B-cell-depleted T cells, or PBMCs.

Original processing methods: Amplified reference gene primers provided the basis for estimating nucleated cell counts. Only in-frame clones appear in the TCRdb table, and some are missing; sequencing was by immunoSEQ multiplex PCR. That table is the source of V, J and clone size, and D and trimming were worked out from the DNA. The table has a few hundred thousand clones, around 86% seen once; the top ten hold less than 8.5%. Material: peripheral blood. This receptor was identified in a woman aged 70-85 years with active or convalescent COVID-19.

The CDR3 sequence is CASSLEGGWTNEQFF. The CDR3 bases are TGTGCCAGCAGTTTAGAGGGGGGGTGGACGAATGAGCAGTTCTTC. The chain joins TRBV27 to TRBJ2-1; possible D gene TRBD2, 7 bases. The germline V and J ends were trimmed by 2 bases and 7 bases, with 15 bases remaining between them. This CDR3 spans 15 amino acids. Germline assignment: CDR1 MNHEY and CDR2 SMNVEV (reference sequence).